A selection of T cell receptor beta chains follows, all from one sample in a study of cytomegalovirus exposure and HLA in healthy donors. Generated by immunoSEQ multiplex PCR, the TCRdb table keeps only in-frame clones and is missing some. The data contain some 120,000 clones, around three quarters of them singletons. The sequenced material came from PBMCs. The receptors here all came from a woman aged 18-30 years in good health and CMV-seropositive. Each CDR3 is given with its conserved first and last residue. Fields, in order: V gene, CDR3 protein.

>TRBV27
CASSPHFGQGSNGELFF
>TRBV5-6
CASSFSGLYGYTF
>TRBV19
CASSILDRGRGYTF
>TRBV11-2
CASTSSGRVTDTQYF
>TRBV5-1
CASSLLLTSGSNEQFF
>TRBV5-1
CASSLEGGAETQYF
>TRBV7-9
CASSLGQGDQPQHF
>TRBV6-5
CASSYSVVSSEKLFF
>TRBV19
CASNDRGTSDEQFF
>TRBV4-1
CASSFRVGGYSNQPQHF
>TRBV30
CAWKLGGLQNTEAFF
>TRBV10-2
CASSEGGPEQFF
>TRBV7-9
CASSLGTSGVTDTQYF
>TRBV5-1
CASSARTSGSNEQFF
>TRBV28
CASSLIREAGQETQYF
>TRBV28
CASSFLASGRSGEQYF
>TRBV18
CASSPGQASYGYTF
>TRBV4-1
CASSQRQGFQETQYF
>TRBV6-6
CASSYKQGGGYTF
>TRBV16
CASSRGSGGSQPQHF
>TRBV7-9
CASGSNRGDTEAFF
>TRBV12-5
CASGWTKGTTNNEQFF
>TRBV5-1
CASSLGGGNQPQHF
>TRBV10-3
CAISESMNSEAFF
>TRBV19
CASSIGRTEKLFF
>TRBV10-3
CAISESLGELAFF
>TRBV28
CVVGVPANTGELFF
>TRBV5-5
CASSSLSRGWEKLFF
>TRBV9
CASSVGGVAYEQYF